This entry lists 16 T cell receptor beta chains sequenced from one sample in a study of somatic mutations in cytotoxic T cells in rheumatoid arthritis. Sequencing used immunoSEQ multiplex PCR; TCRdb keeps in-frame clones, though not all of them. Among 6,000 to 8,000 clones listed, 75% were seen once. The sample taken for sequencing was CD8+ T cells sorted from blood. Receptors were obtained from a woman aged 60-70 years in good health.

The V gene is TRBV5-4, the J gene TRBJ1-1; D may be TRBD1 (6 bases). This CDR3 has 15 residues. The germline gives CDR1 SGHNT, CDR2 YYREEE (reference sequence). The germline V and J ends were trimmed by 0 bases and 1 base, with 10 bases remaining between them. In DNA form, the CDR3 reads TGTGCCAGCAGCTTGGCCGGGGACAAGAACACTGAAGCTTTCTTT. Its protein product is CASSLAGDKNTEAFF.

The genes are TRBV28 and TRBJ1-2; D not resolved. CDR1 and CDR2 from the germline V gene are MDHEN and SYDVKM. The CDR3 extends over 14 amino acids. V was cut by 7 bases and J by 2 bases, with 14 bases left in between. The CDR3: CASKPAGENYGYTF. The CDR3 DNA is TGTGCCAGCAAACCAGCCGGAGAGAACTATGGCTACACCTTC.

This chain links TRBV27 with TRBJ2-5; 9 bases fit TRBD1. Germline V gene sequence: CDR1 MNHEY, CDR2 SMNVEV (reference sequence). The J segment lost 1 base and the V segment lost 7 bases, leaving 7 bases of the junction unmatched. The CDR3 extends over 15 amino acids. CDR3 bases: TGTGCCAGCACTCCCGGGACAGGGTTCCAAGAGACCCAGTACTTC. Its translation is CASTPGTGFQETQYF.

This rearrangement joins TRBV30 to TRBJ2-3; TRBD1 aligns across 12 bases. Per the germline V gene, CDR1 is GTSNPN and CDR2 is SVGIG (reference sequence). This CDR3 is built from 15 residues. The junction had 4 bases not matched to a gene; V was cut back by 2 bases and J by 4 bases. This CDR3 is CAWSTGTGGSDTQYF. The DNA of the CDR3 is TGTGCCTGGAGTACCGGGACAGGGGGCTCAGATACGCAGTATTTT.

The V call is TRBV5-1, the J call TRBJ1-2, with 7 bases identical to TRBD1. With V trimmed by 4 bases and J by 6 bases, 9 bases remained unmatched. The CDR3 is 14 residues long. Germline CDR1 reads SGHRS; CDR2 reads YFSETQ. CDR3 sequence (DNA): TGCGCCAGCAGCCAACTCGGACAGGTTCATGGCTACACCTTC. Translated, it gives CASSQLGQVHGYTF.

The CDR3 DNA sequence: TGTGCCAGCAGTTTGCAGGAAGGTCACGAGCAGTACTTC. It translates to CASSLQEGHEQYF. The J gene is TRBJ2-7, the V gene TRBV28; D gene ambiguous. The CDR3 totals 13 residues. V was cut by 3 bases and J by 5 bases, with 11 bases left in between. CDR1 and CDR2 from the germline V gene are MDHEN and SYDVKM.

The chain has TRBV15 and TRBJ1-1, with TRBD1 matching 8 bases. Germline V lookup: CDR1 LNHNV, CDR2 YYDKDF (reference sequence). The CDR3 loop spans 16 amino acids. The J segment lost 3 bases and the V segment lost 2 bases, leaving 8 bases of the junction unmatched. CDR3 loop: CATSRFKQGVDTEAFF. The CDR3 DNA is TGTGCCACCAGCAGATTTAAACAGGGGGTGGACACTGAAGCTTTCTTT. The full variable domain, rest sourced from reference TRBV15 and TRBJ1-1, is DAMVIQNPRYQVTQFGKPVTLSCSQTLNHNVMYWYQQKSSQAPKLLFHYYDKDFNNEADTPDNFQSRRPNTSFCFLDIRSPGLGDTAMYLCATSRFKQGVDTEAFFGQGTRLTVV.

The chain carries TRBV29-1 and TRBJ2-2, with 8 bases that match TRBD1. The germline V gene encodes CDR1 SQVTM and CDR2 ANQGSEA. V shed 3 bases and J 3 bases; nucleotides not matched to a gene: 3. The CDR3 covers 14 residues. The DNA for the CDR3 is TGCAGCGTTGACAGGGGGCATGACACCGGGGAGCTGTTTTTT. Translated, it gives CSVDRGHDTGELFF.

Only a few counts were recorded for this clone. This chain connects TRBV6-1 to TRBJ2-1; D uncertain. The V end was cut by 3 bases, the J end by 10 bases, with 10 bases between. The germline V gene has CDR1 MNHNS and CDR2 SASEGT. The length of the CDR3 is 12 residues. The CDR3 protein is CASSESYEEQFF. CDR3 bases: TGTGCCAGCAGTGAGTCCTATGAGGAGCAGTTCTTC.

The chain couples TRBV27 to TRBJ1-1; 9 positions match TRBD1. The CDR3 loop spans 14 amino acids. Per the germline V gene, CDR1 is MNHEY and CDR2 is SMNVEV (reference sequence). V shed 6 bases, J shed 5 bases, and the junction held 7 bases outside the gene matches. CDR3 protein: CASRMTGGGTEAFF. The DNA for the CDR3 is TGTGCCAGCAGGATGACAGGGGGGGGGACTGAAGCTTTCTTT.

The gene calls are TRBV5-5 and TRBJ2-7, with a tentative D call TRBD1 (6 bases). The length of the CDR3 is 14 residues. The ends were cut back, 4 bases at V and 1 base at J, with 12 bases in the middle. The germline CDR1 and CDR2 sequences are SGHKS and YYEKEE (reference sequence). CDR3 nucleotide sequence: TGTGCCAGCAGCGGAACCGGGACATCCTACGAGCAGTACTTC. This encodes CASSGTGTSYEQYF. The complete variable domain, with remaining parts taken from reference TRBV5-5 and TRBJ2-7, reads DAGVTQSPTHLIKTRGQQVTLRCSPISGHKSVSWYQQVLGQGPQFIFQYYEKEERGRGNFPDRFSARQFPNYSSELNVNALLLGDSALYLCASSGTGTSYEQYFGPGTRLTVT.

The chain employs TRBV9 and TRBJ2-4, with a weak D call TRBD2 (5 bases). Deletions cut 2 bases from V and 4 bases from J, with 16 bases between. The CDR3 has 16 amino acids. CDR1 SGDLS and CDR2 YYNGEE come from the germline V gene. In DNA form, the CDR3 reads TGTGCCAGCAGCGTTGGACTTTTCGACGGTAAAAACATTCAGTACTTC. It encodes CASSVGLFDGKNIQYF.

The rearrangement joins TRBV7-9 to TRBJ2-3; TRBD2 is a possible D gene (5 bases). V was clipped by 4 bases and J by 5 bases, with 16 bases between them. The CDR3 sequence is 15 residues long. The germline V gene encodes CDR1 SEHNR and CDR2 FQNEAQ (reference sequence). The CDR3: CASSSNGNDGDTQYF. The CDR3 DNA follows: TGTGCCAGCAGCTCGAACGGGAACGACGGAGATACGCAGTATTTT.

Here the CDR3 DNA reads TGTGCCAGCAGCCCGCGGACTAGCGTGAACAATGAGCAGTTCTTC. Its translation is CASSPRTSVNNEQFF. The chain employs TRBV9 and TRBJ2-1; 9 bases line up with TRBD2. The CDR3 sequence is 15 residues long. From germline, CDR1 is SGDLS and CDR2 YYNGEE. The V and J ends lost 4 bases and 5 bases, in that order; junction bases with no gene match: 7.

The chain uses TRBV4-2 and TRBJ1-5; 7 bases fit TRBD1. Germline CDR1 LGHNA, CDR2 YNFKEQ. The CDR3 contains 15 residues. Losses at the gene ends were 5 bases for V and 3 bases for J; bases not matched to a gene: 7. The CDR3 nucleotides read TGTGCCAGCAGCTCCGGACAGGCCTCCAATCAGCCCCAGCATTTT. Translating it yields CASSSGQASNQPQHF.

This clone was seen just once. The chain carries TRBV6-6 and TRBJ1-6; maybe TRBD1 (6 bases). The germline gives CDR1 MNHNY, CDR2 SVGAGI (reference sequence). With 7 bases removed from V and 9 bases from J, the gap between germline ends came to 16 bases. The CDR3 length is 14 residues. CDR3 amino acids: CASTEGVPFSPLHF. The CDR3 DNA is TGTGCCAGCACCGAGGGGGTGCCCTTTTCACCCCTCCACTTT.